The 21 T cell receptor beta chains presented below share a single source sample, sequenced in a study of immune heterogeneity within non-small cell lung tumors. Bulk tumor genomic DNA was the template, and each sample received around 0.55 ug. Surgery yielded several widely spaced biopsies per primary tumor. Curative surgery was performed on patients who had untreated, newly diagnosed non-small cell lung cancer. In a multiplex PCR, 32 V and 13 J primers amplified TCR beta CDR3. TCRdb processed the multiplex PCR reads anew with MiXCR; each CDR3 protein has one entry. This table holds about 11,000 distinct CDR3 sequences, around 30% found once. Sequenced: lung tumor tissue. These receptors all stem from a woman between 45 and 60 years old with non-small cell lung cancer.

This clonotype was detected once. The chain employs TRBV20-1 and TRBJ2-3, with TRBD2 identical over 8 bases. CDR1 and CDR2 (germline): DFQATT, SNEGSKA (reference sequence). The CDR3 sequence is 13 residues long. V was pared by 7 bases and J by 2 bases, with 5 bases of the junction left unmatched. The CDR3 region is CSVLAADTDTQYF. In DNA form, the CDR3 reads TGCAGTGTACTAGCGGCGGACACAGATACGCAGTATTTT.

Remarks on this clonotype: A much bigger clone sits one base away, suggesting this may be a read error. V usage is TRBV6-1 and J usage is TRBJ2-7; tentative D call: TRBD2 (6 bases). This CDR3 has 15 amino acids. Trimming removed 2 bases at V and 2 bases at J, with 13 bases between. Germline V CDR1 and CDR2: MNHNS, SASEGT. DNA for the CDR3: TGTGCCAGCAGTGAATCGGGGGATCTGGCCTACGAGCAGTACTTC. This sequence encodes CASSESGDLAYEQYF.

In this sample, this clonotype is medium-sized (0.01 to 0.1%). The V call is TRBV3-1, the J call TRBJ2-7, with a weak D call TRBD1 (5 bases). Looked up from germline, CDR1 is LGHDT and CDR2 is YNNKEL (reference sequence). The germline V and J ends were trimmed by 1 base and 2 bases, with 12 bases remaining between them. This CDR3 has 15 amino acids. The chain's CDR3 is CASSQVGVLTYEQYF. DNA for the CDR3: TGTGCCAGCAGCCAAGTAGGGGTCCTCACCTACGAGCAGTACTTC.

Remarks on this clonotype: A much larger clone differs from this one at a single base, so this may be a read error. J is TRBJ1-1 and V is TRBV10-3; D perhaps matches TRBD1 (5 bases). CDR3 length: 16 amino acids. Germline V CDR1 and CDR2: ENHRY, SYGVKD. CDR3 amino acids: CVIQESRAALNTEAFF. The DNA for the CDR3 is TGTGTCATCCAGGAGAGCAGGGCCGCCCTGAACACTGAAGCTTTCTTT.

This clonotype was detected ten times or more. The chain combines TRBV3-1 with TRBJ1-2; no definite D call. Germline-derived CDR1 and CDR2 are LGHDT and YNNKEL (reference sequence). The CDR3 runs to 15 residues. Deletions cut 0 bases from V and 3 bases from J, with 11 bases between. The CDR3 reads CASSQESRMHYGYTF. The CDR3 bases are TGTGCCAGCAGCCAAGAGAGTAGAATGCACTATGGCTACACCTTC. Complete variable domain (other parts from reference TRBV3-1 and TRBJ1-2): DTAVSQTPKYLVTQMGNDKSIKCEQNLGHDTMYWYKQDSKKFLKIMFSYNNKELIINETVPNRFSPKSPDKAHLNLHINSLELGDSAVYFCASSQESRMHYGYTFGSGTRLTVV.

Comment on this clonotype: A much bigger clone sits one base away, suggesting this may be a read error. The chain combines TRBV5-1 with TRBJ1-6, with TRBD1 as a possible D gene (5 bases). The CDR3 is 15 residues long. The germline gives CDR1 SGHRS, CDR2 YFSETQ. V dropped 0 bases and J dropped 9 bases, with 13 bases sitting between them. For the CDR3, the DNA is TGCGCCAGCAGCTTGGGCCCGACAGTGAGTTCACCCCTCCACTTT. It codes for CASSLGPTVSSPLHF. The full variable domain, rest sourced from reference TRBV5-1 and TRBJ1-6, is KAGVTQTPRYLIKTRGQQVTLSCSPISGHRSVSWYQQTPGQGLQFLFEYFSETQRNKGNFPGRFSGRQFSNSRSEMNVSTLELGDSALYLCASSLGPTVSSPLHFGNGTRLTVT.

This clonotype came up a few times. This chain links TRBV15 with TRBJ2-7; TRBD1 matches 10 bases. The CDR3 totals 13 residues. Germline assignment: CDR1 LNHNV and CDR2 YYDKDF (reference sequence). Germline trimming cut 6 bases from V and 6 bases from J; bases unmatched to any gene: 5. CDR3 loop: CATSVDRGSEQYF. The CDR3 DNA follows: TGTGCCACCAGTGTGGACAGGGGGTCCGAGCAGTACTTC. The complete variable domain, with remaining parts taken from reference TRBV15 and TRBJ2-7, reads DAMVIQNPRYQVTQFGKPVTLSCSQTLNHNVMYWYQQKSSQAPKLLFHYYDKDFNNEADTPDNFQSRRPNTSFCFLDIRSPGLGDTAMYLCATSVDRGSEQYFGPGTRLTVT.

This clonotype was observed a handful of times. A read error may explain this, as a much larger clone is one base away. V usage is TRBV11-3 and J usage is TRBJ2-2; 9 bases map to TRBD2. The J segment lost 5 bases and the V segment lost 5 bases, leaving 9 bases of the junction unmatched. Germline V gives CDR1 SGHNT, CDR2 YENEEA. The CDR3 totals 16 residues. The CDR3 sequence: CASSIFPTSGTGELFF. CDR3 nucleotides: TGTGCCAGCAGCATATTCCCAACTAGCGGGACCGGGGAGCTGTTTTTT.

Concerning this clonotype itself: Since a much larger clone is just one base distant, this may be a read error. The gene calls are TRBV5-6 and TRBJ2-7; weak D call: TRBD2 (5 bases). The germline CDR1 and CDR2 sequences are SGHDT and YYEEEE. Trimming pared 2 bases from V and 2 bases from J, leaving 14 bases between. The CDR3 is 15 residues long. The CDR3 nucleotides read TGTGCCAGCAGCTTTACGTCAGGAGGTACCTACGAGCAGTACTTC. Protein sequence: CASSFTSGGTYEQYF. Full variable domain (outside the CDR3, taken from reference TRBV5-6 and TRBJ2-7): DAGVTQSPTHLIKTRGQQVTLRCSPKSGHDTVSWYQQALGQGPQFIFQYYEEEERQRGNFPDRFSGHQFPNYSSELNVNALLLGDSALYLCASSFTSGGTYEQYFGPGTRLTVT.

As for this clonotype: The junction differs from germline at one of its ends, possibly a read error. CDR3 residues: CSAPLGGGMTDTQYF. DNA for the CDR3: TGTAGTGCCCCGCTGGGGGGCGGGATGACAGATACGCAGTATTTT. The chain recombines TRBV20-1 with TRBJ2-3; the D call may be TRBD1 or TRBD2 (6 bases each). The CDR3 has 15 residues. Germline lookup yields CDR1 DFQATT and CDR2 SNEGSKA (reference sequence).

Details on this clonotype: This sequence may be a read error, since a much larger clone differs from it by one base. The rearrangement joins TRBV6-5 to TRBJ1-2, with no clear D. V dropped 2 bases and J dropped 6 bases, with 34 bases sitting between them. The length of the CDR3 is 21 residues. Germline V CDR1 and CDR2: MNHEY, SVGAGI. The CDR3 sequence: CASSYEDHLRVRPLDTHGYTF. The CDR3 DNA is TGTGCCAGCAGTTACGAAGATCATCTGCGAGTCAGGCCCCTTGACACACATGGCTACACCTTC.

The CDR3 DNA reads TGCAGTGCTCGTGGGGCAGGGAAGGGCTACACCTTC. Its protein product is CSARGAGKGYTF. V is TRBV20-1 and J is TRBJ1-2; D is possibly TRBD1 (5 bases). The length of the CDR3 is 12 residues. V dropped 5 bases and J dropped 8 bases, with 15 bases sitting between them. Germline CDR1 and CDR2: DFQATT and SNEGSKA (reference sequence).

Comments on this clonotype: No conserved phenylalanine or tryptophan is present at the end of the CDR3, so a read error is the likely explanation. The chain couples TRBV7-3 to TRBJ2-7; D uncertain. CDR1 SGHTA and CDR2 FQGTGA come from the germline V gene. V shed 6 bases and J shed 2 bases, with 11 bases lying between them. The CDR3 totals 13 residues. The CDR3 DNA reads as TGTGCCAGCAGTCAAGAGCCTGCCTACGAGCAGTACTTA. This codes for CASSQEPAYEQYL.

The rearrangement uses TRBV28 and TRBJ1-2; a possible D gene is TRBD1 (5 bases). The CDR3 has 13 amino acids. Between the trimmed V and J ends, which lost 0 bases and 6 bases, there was a span of 8 bases. The germline V gene has CDR1 MDHEN and CDR2 SYDVKM. CDR3 protein: CASSLWEGNGYTF. Here the CDR3 DNA reads TGTGCCAGCAGTTTATGGGAGGGGAATGGCTACACCTTC.

This clonotype was seen more than once but under ten times. The rearrangement joins TRBV29-1 to TRBJ1-4, with 8 bases identical to TRBD1. The J segment lost 7 bases and the V segment lost 7 bases, leaving 11 bases of the junction unmatched. Germline CDR1 reads SQVTM; CDR2 reads ANQGSEA. This CDR3 region has 14 residues. The CDR3 DNA sequence: TGCAGCGGGGCGGCAGGGGGCGAGGGTGAAAAACTGTTTTTT. Translated, it gives CSGAAGGEGEKLFF. Full variable domain (rest looked up from reference TRBV29-1 and TRBJ1-4): SAVISQKPSRDICQRGTSLTIQCQVDSQVTMMFWYRQQPGQSLTLIATANQGSEATYESGFVIDKFPISRPNLTFSTLTVSNMSPEDSSIYLCSGAAGGEGEKLFFGSGTQLSVL.

This clonotype is termed large. The J gene is TRBJ2-1, the V gene TRBV30; 10 bases are shared with TRBD2. The CDR3 contains 15 residues. Germline trimming cut 1 base from V and 6 bases from J; bases unmatched to any gene: 6. Germline V gives CDR1 GTSNPN, CDR2 SVGIG (reference sequence). The CDR3, as DNA: TGTGCCTGGAGTGGTCTAGCGGGGGTAGCCAATGAGCAGTTCTTC. Protein sequence: CAWSGLAGVANEQFF.

The chain uses TRBV7-8 and TRBJ2-5; D perhaps matches TRBD2 (7 bases). V lost 4 bases and J 4 bases, leaving 13 bases between the germline ends. Looked up from germline, CDR1 is SGHVS and CDR2 is FQNEAQ. The CDR3 extends over 14 amino acids. CDR3 bases: TGTGCCAGCAGCTCCTGGGAGGGGGTAGAGACCCAGTACTTC. It codes for CASSSWEGVETQYF.

This clonotype was seen repeatedly, ten times or more. This chain joins TRBV5-1 and TRBJ2-1; the match to TRBD2 covers 7 bases. Unmatched junction bases numbered 5, after V lost 1 base and J lost 7 bases. Germline values: CDR1 SGHRS, CDR2 YFSETQ. The CDR3 sequence is 14 residues long. CDR3 loop: CASSLWEGRNEQFF. DNA of the CDR3: TGCGCCAGCAGCTTGTGGGAGGGCCGAAATGAGCAGTTCTTC.

The J gene is TRBJ1-1, the V gene TRBV27; tentatively, D is TRBD1 (5 bases). Trimming left V 4 bases short and J 5 bases short, with 14 bases between. This CDR3 comprises 14 residues. The V gene's germline CDR1 is MNHEY and CDR2 SMNVEV (reference sequence). The CDR3 bases are TGTGCCAGCAGTTCCTCCTCGCAGGGAACTGAAGCTTTCTTT. It encodes CASSSSSQGTEAFF.

The chain recombines TRBV28 with TRBJ2-2; TRBD1 matches 10 bases. CDR3 length equals 16 residues. V dropped 4 bases and J dropped 4; count of bases not matched to a gene: 6. The V gene's germline CDR1 is MDHEN and CDR2 SYDVKM. The CDR3 spells CASSYGGDRGTGELFF. Written as DNA, the CDR3 is TGTGCCAGCAGTTATGGTGGGGACAGGGGCACCGGGGAGCTGTTTTTT.

A few counts support this clonotype. The chain couples TRBV7-9 to TRBJ2-1; possibly TRBD1 for D (6 bases). Germline-derived CDR1 and CDR2 are SEHNR and FQNEAQ (reference sequence). This CDR3 has 17 residues. V lost 1 base to trimming and J lost 6 bases, with 19 bases between them. The DNA for the CDR3 is TGTGCCAGCAGCTTAGTGGCAACATGGGGGCAGGGCAATGAGCAGTTCTTC. Residues: CASSLVATWGQGNEQFF.